This TCR beta chain was sequenced for a study of T cells in Graves' hyperthyroidism and ophthalmopathy. Regarding the study as a whole: Patients with ophthalmopathy were separated from those with stable hyperthyroidism by a 13 V-J model.

This CDR3 spans 19 amino acids. Germline V gene sequence: CDR1 SEHNR, CDR2 FQNEAQ (reference sequence). The ends lost 5 bases at V and 1 base at J; junction bases unmatched: 15. Stable Graves' hyperthyroidism meant no ophthalmopathy progression within 18 months. Researchers took RNA transcripts and amplified the TCR beta CDR3 regions from them. With the HTBI primer set, the TCR CDR3 went through a first round of RT-PCR. MiXCR was run by TCRdb on the multiplex PCR reads, yielding one entry per CDR3 protein. The sample consists of under 400,000 distinct CDR3 sequences, about 15% of them appearing once. This clonotype was seen only a few times. Its antigen remains unidentified.

Sequenced: blood. The chain couples TRBV7-9 to TRBJ2-1, with TRBD2 matching 9 bases. The clonotype comes from a woman aged 60-70 years with Graves' hyperthyroidism. The CDR3 region has the DNA TGTGCCAGCAGCCCCCGACCTTTGGGGCGGGAGGGTTCCTACAATGAGCAGTTCTTC. Translation: CASSPRPLGREGSYNEQFF.